This TCR beta chain appears in the sequencing data of a study of blood T cells in healthy people across ages (dated by TCRdb to between 2015 and 2016). Some background on the complete study: In model experiments, template switching captured about one uniquely barcoded TCR beta cDNA molecule for every two T cells. Age-related changes in TCR beta repertoire diversity were measured in the study by deep sequencing normalized with unique cDNA molecular identifiers. The donors were divided into four age groups: young (average 16 years), middle-aged (over 35), aged (roughly 66) and long-lived (roughly 86). To avoid experimental bias, donors of different ages were spread randomly across the sequencing lanes. Using the same blood draw, the study looked at two additional independent replicas of 1 million unique cDNA reads for two donors, one aged 18 to 29 and the other aged 80 or older. What the work shows at the level of the full study, not this receptor alone: Observed TCR beta diversity per million T cells fell roughly linearly with age, and a significant reduction was already apparent by age roughly 40. A strong correlation was found between observed TCR beta diversity and the percentage of naive T cells measured by flow cytometry. Conclusive comparison of naive and antigen-experienced compartments was prevented by the profiling of bulk unsorted PBMCs. Because the CMV infection status of the donors was unknown, age-related changes in expanded clonotypes may potentially have been confounded. Compared with the aged group, the long-lived group had more naive CD4+ T cells, fewer expanded clones and increased TCR diversity, a pattern suggesting age selection. Estimates of total diversity from one million sequenced T cells were regarded as lower bounds and underestimates.

Sequences MNHNS (CDR1) and SASEGT (CDR2) are obtained from the germline V gene. Reading from cysteine to phenylalanine, the CDR3 counts 17 amino acids. The CDR3 DNA has 51 bases and is translated from base 1. For this chain, trimming is 5 bases at the V end and 3 bases at the J end, and the number of junction bases without a gene match is 12. With regard to this clonotype: Its target antigen remains unknown. Base qualities are not provided; no much larger clone lies one nucleotide away.

The donors were roughly 39 Caucasian individuals from Russia, aged 6 to 90 years, who were systemically healthy. Each donor gave approximately 9.3 milliliters of peripheral blood, collected into EDTA-treated Vacutainer tubes. PBMCs were isolated by Ficoll-Paque density-gradient centrifugation, with at least 6.5 million obtained per sample. Total RNA was extracted from PBMCs with Trizol reagent, with at least 6 micrograms obtained per sample. Naive CD45RAhigh/CD27high T cell percentages were measured by flow cytometry on a PBMC aliquot from every donor. To prepare the library, 5' RACE was applied. The sequencer listed for this sample is Illumina HiSeq 2500. A second PCR of about 6 to 11 cycles was performed with a sample-barcoded 5' primer and a J-beta primer mix. Each TCR beta cDNA molecule received a unique molecular identifier from a template-switch 5' adaptor carrying 12 random nucleotides. At least 3 million CDR3-containing paired-end reads were obtained from each sample. First-strand cDNA was synthesized from all RNA with the Mint cDNA synthesis kit, primed by a TRBC-specific oligonucleotide. After uracil-DNA glycosylase treatment, a first 18-cycle PCR used universal primers M1SS and BC2_uni_R on all cDNA. Regarding the original processing steps: For normalization, 1 million high-quality reads were randomly selected from each sample, with every read carrying a distinct molecular identifier. Instead of being binned into consensus sequences, reads with shared molecular identifiers were discarded. MiTCR, run with a Q25 quality threshold and the strictest error-elimination algorithm, handled CDR3 identification, clonotype clustering and error correction. A nonparametric unseen species model with Euler transformation was used to estimate a lower bound on total TCR beta diversity. TCRdb passed the public sequencing reads through fastp at Q25 and MiXCR, retaining productive beta sequences. CDR3 protein duplicates are merged, each entry listing the most common genes and DNA. The V and J calls shown here were made by TCRdb, not taken from the authors' results. The sample table holds 600,000 or so distinct CDR3 sequences, of which 21% were seen once. Of the sample, 3.5% to 4% falls within the top ten clones.

The sequencing input was blood. This sequence originates from a man aged 70-80 years in good health. This sequence uses TRBV6-1 and TRBJ2-7, and 11 junctional nucleotides match TRBD2. The CDR3 reads as follows: CASSKTSGTSGGYEQYF. The sequence in DNA is TGTGCCAGCAGTAAGACTAGCGGGACCTCAGGAGGCTACGAGCAGTACTTC.